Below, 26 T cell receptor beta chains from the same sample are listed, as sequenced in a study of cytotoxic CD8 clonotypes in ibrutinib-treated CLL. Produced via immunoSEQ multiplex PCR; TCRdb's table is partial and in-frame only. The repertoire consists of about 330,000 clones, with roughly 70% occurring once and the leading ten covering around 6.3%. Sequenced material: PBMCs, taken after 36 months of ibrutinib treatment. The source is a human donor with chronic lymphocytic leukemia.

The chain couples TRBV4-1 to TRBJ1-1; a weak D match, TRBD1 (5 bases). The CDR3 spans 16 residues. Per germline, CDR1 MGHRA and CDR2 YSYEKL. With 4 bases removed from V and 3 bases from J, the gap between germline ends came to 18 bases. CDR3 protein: CASSPRFWQGDTEAFF. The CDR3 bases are TGCGCCAGCAGCCCCCGTTTCTGGCAGGGCGACACTGAAGCTTTCTTT.

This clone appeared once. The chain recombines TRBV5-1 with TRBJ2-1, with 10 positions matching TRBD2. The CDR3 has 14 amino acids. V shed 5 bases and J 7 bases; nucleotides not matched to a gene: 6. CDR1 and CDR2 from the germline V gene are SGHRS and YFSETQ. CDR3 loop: CASRSGTSVNEQFF. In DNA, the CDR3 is TGCGCCAGCAGATCCGGGACTAGCGTGAATGAGCAGTTCTTC.

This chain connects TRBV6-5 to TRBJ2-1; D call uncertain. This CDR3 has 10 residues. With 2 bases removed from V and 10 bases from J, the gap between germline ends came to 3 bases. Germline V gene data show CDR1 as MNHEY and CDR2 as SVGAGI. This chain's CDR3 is CASSYDEQFF. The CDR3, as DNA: TGTGCCAGCAGTTACGACGAGCAGTTCTTC.

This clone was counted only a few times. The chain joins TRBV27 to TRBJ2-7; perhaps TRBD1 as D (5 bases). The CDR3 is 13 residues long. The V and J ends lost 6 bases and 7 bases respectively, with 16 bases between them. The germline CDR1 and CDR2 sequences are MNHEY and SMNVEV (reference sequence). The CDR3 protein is CASSPPARGEQYF. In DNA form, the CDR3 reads TGTGCCAGCAGCCCCCCGGCTAGGGGAGAGCAGTACTTC.

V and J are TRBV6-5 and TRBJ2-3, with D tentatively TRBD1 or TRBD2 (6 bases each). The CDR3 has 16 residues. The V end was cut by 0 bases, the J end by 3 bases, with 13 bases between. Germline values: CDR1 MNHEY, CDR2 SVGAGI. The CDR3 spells CASSYSRGRGTDTQYF. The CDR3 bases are TGTGCCAGCAGTTACTCACGGGGGCGCGGAACAGATACGCAGTATTTT.

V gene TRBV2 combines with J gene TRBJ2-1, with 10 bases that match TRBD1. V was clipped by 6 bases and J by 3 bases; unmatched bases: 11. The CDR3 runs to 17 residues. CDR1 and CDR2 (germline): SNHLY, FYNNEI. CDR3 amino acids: CASRLTSGTGDYNEQFF. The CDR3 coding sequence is TGTGCCAGCAGACTTACCTCCGGGACAGGGGACTACAATGAGCAGTTCTTC.

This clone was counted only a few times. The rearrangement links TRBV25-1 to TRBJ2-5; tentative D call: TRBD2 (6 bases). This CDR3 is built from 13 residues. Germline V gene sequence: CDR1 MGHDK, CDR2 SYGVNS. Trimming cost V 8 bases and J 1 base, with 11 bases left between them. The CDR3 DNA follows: TGTGCCAGCGCCGGGACTCTCCAAGAGACCCAGTACTTC. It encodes CASAGTLQETQYF.

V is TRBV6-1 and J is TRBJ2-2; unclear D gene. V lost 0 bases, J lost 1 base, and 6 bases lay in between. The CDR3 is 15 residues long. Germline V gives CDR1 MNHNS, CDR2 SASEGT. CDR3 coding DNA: TGTGCCAGCAGTGAAGCTCGCAGGAACACCGGGGAGCTGTTTTTT. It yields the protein CASSEARRNTGELFF.

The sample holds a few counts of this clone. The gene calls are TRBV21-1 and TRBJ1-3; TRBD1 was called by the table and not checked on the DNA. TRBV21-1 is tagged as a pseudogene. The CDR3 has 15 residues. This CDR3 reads CASSGLKPSGNTIYF. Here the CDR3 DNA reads TGTGCCAGCAGCGGCCTTAAACCATCTGGAAACACCATATATTTT.

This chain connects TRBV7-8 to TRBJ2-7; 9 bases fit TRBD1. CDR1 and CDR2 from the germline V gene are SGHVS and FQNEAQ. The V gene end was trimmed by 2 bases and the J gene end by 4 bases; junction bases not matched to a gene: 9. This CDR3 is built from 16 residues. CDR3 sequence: CASSLRGTGNSYEQYF. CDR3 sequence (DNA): TGTGCCAGCAGCTTACGAGGGACAGGGAATAGTTACGAGCAGTACTTC.

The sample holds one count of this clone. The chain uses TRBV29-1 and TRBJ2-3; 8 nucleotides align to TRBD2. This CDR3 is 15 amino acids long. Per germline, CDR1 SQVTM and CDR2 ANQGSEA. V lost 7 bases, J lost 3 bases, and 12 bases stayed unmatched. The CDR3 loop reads CSAVPGLGVTDTQYF. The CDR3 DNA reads TGCAGCGCTGTCCCGGGACTAGGGGTTACAGATACGCAGTATTTT.

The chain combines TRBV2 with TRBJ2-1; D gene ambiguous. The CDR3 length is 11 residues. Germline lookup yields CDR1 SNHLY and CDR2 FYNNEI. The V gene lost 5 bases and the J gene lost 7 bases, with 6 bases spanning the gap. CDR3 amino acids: CASSLGNEQFF. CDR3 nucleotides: TGTGCCAGCAGTCTAGGTAATGAGCAGTTCTTC.

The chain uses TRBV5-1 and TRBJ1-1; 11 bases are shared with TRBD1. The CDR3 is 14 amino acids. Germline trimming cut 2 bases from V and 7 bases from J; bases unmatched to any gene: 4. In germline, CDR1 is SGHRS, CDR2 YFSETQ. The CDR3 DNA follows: TGCGCCAGCAGCTTACGGACAGGGGGCTATGAAGCTTTCTTT. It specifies CASSLRTGGYEAFF.

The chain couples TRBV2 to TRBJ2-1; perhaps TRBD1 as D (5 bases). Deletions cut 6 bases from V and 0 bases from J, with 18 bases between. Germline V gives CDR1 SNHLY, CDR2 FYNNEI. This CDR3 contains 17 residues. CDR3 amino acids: CASRQTYRKSSYNEQFF. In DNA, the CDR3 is TGTGCCAGCAGGCAAACATACAGGAAGAGCTCCTACAATGAGCAGTTCTTC.

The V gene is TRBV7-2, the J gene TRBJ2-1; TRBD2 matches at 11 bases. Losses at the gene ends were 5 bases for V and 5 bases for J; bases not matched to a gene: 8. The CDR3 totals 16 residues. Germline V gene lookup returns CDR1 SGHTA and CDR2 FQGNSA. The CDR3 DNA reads TGTGCCAGCAGCCTTCTAGCGGGAGGTTCCCACAATGAGCAGTTCTTC. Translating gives CASSLLAGGSHNEQFF. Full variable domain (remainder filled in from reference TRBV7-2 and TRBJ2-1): GAGVSQSPSNKVTEKGKDVELRCDPISGHTALYWYRQSLGQGLEFLIYFQGNSAPDKSGLPSDRFSAERTGGSVSTLTIQRTQQEDSAVYLCASSLLAGGSHNEQFFGPGTRLTVL.

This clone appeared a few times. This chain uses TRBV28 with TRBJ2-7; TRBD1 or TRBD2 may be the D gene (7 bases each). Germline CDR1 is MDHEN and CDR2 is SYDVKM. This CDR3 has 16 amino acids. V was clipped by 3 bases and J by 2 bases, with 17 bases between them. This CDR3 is CASSFKGGGNTYEQYF. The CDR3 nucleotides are TGTGCCAGCAGTTTCAAGGGAGGGGGCAACACCTACGAGCAGTACTTC.

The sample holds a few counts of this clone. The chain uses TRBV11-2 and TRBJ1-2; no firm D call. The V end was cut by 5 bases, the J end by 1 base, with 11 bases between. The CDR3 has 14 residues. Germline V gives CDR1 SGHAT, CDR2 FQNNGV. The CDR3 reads CASSPTHSNYGYTF. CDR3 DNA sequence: TGTGCCAGCAGCCCCACCCACAGTAACTATGGCTACACCTTC. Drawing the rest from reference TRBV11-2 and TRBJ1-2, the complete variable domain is EAGVAQSPRYKIIEKRQSVAFWCNPISGHATLYWYQQILGQGPKLLIQFQNNGVVDDSQLPKDRFSAERLKGVDSTLKIQPAKLEDSAVYLCASSPTHSNYGYTFGSGTRLTVV.

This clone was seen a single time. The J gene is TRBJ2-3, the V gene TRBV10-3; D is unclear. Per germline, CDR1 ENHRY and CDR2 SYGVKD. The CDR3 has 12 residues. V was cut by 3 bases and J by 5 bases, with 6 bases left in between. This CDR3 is CAISDRGDTQYF. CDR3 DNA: TGTGCCATCAGTGATCGTGGAGATACGCAGTATTTT.

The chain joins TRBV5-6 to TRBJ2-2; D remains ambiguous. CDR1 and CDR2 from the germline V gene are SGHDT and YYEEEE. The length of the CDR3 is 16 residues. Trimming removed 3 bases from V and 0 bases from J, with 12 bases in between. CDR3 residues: CASSWSWHSNTGELFF. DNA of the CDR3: TGTGCCAGCAGCTGGAGTTGGCACTCGAACACCGGGGAGCTGTTTTTT.

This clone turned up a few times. The CDR3 region is CASSPDPLPRDTEAFF. DNA for the CDR3: TGTGCCAGCAGCCCGGACCCACTCCCCCGGGACACTGAAGCTTTCTTT. This sequence joins TRBV7-9 and TRBJ1-1; no reliable D call. There are 16 residues in the CDR3. CDR1 and CDR2 (germline): SEHNR, FQNEAQ (reference sequence). V lost 5 bases and J 3 bases, leaving 19 bases between the germline ends. Variable domain in full (rest from reference TRBV7-9 and TRBJ1-1): DTGVSQNPRHKITKRGQNVTFRCDPISEHNRLYWYRQTLGQGPEFLTYFQNEAQLEKSRLLSDRFSAERPKGSFSTLEIQRTEQGDSAMYLCASSPDPLPRDTEAFFGQGTRLTVV.

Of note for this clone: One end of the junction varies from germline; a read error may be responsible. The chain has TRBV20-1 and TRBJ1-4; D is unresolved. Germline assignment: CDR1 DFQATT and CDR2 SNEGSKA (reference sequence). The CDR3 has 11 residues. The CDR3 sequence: CSARDYETAVF. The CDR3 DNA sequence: TGCAGTGCTAGAGATTACGAGACCGCTGTTTTT.

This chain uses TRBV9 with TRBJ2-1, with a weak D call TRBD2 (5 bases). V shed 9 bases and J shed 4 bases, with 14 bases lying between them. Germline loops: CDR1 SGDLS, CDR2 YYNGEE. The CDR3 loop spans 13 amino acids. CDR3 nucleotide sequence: TGTGCCAAAGGACCTACGGGGTACAATGAGCAGTTCTTC. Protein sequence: CAKGPTGYNEQFF.

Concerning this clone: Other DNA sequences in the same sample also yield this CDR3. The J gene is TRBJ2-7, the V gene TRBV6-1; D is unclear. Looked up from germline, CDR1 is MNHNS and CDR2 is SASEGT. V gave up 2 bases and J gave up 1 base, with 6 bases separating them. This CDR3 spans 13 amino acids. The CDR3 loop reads CASSESPSYEQYF. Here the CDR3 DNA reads TGTGCCAGCAGTGAATCCCCGTCCTACGAGCAGTACTTC.

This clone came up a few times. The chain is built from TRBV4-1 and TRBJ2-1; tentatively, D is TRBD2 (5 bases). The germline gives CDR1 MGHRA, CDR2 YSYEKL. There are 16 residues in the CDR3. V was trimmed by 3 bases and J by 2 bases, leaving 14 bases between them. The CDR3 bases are TGCGCCAGCAGCCAGTCGACTACCCCCGCCTACAATGAGCAGTTCTTC. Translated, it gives CASSQSTTPAYNEQFF.

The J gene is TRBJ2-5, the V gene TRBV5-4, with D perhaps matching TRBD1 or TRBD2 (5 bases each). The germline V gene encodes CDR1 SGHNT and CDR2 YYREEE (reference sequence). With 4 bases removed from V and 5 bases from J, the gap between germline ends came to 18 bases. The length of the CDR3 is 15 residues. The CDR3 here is CASSGDRSAPETQYF. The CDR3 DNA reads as TGTGCCAGCAGCGGGGACCGAAGCGCCCCGGAGACCCAGTACTTC.

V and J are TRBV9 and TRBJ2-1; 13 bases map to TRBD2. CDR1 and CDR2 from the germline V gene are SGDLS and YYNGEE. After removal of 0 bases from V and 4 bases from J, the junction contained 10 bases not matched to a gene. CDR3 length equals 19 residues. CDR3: CASSVATGRTSGRYNEQFF. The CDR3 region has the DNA TGTGCCAGCAGCGTAGCTACGGGGAGGACTAGCGGGAGATACAATGAGCAGTTCTTC. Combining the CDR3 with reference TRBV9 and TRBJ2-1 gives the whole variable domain DSGVTQTPKHLITATGQRVTLRCSPRSGDLSVYWYQQSLDQGLQFLIQYYNGEERAKGNILERFSAQQFPDLHSELNLSSLELGDSALYFCASSVATGRTSGRYNEQFFGPGTRLTVL.